This is a list of T cell receptor beta chains from one sample in a study of beta chain features in type 1 diabetes. Some clones are missing from TCRdb's copy, which holds only in-frame ones; the method was immunoSEQ multiplex PCR. The sample includes over 300,000 clones, 8% of them seen just once. Sequenced: central memory CD4+ T cells from blood. The receptors were gathered from a woman between 18 and 30 years old in good health. The CDR3 runs from the conserved cysteine through the conserved F or W. The D gene is left open where the match is weak. Some rows mark clone size as missing; the rest say once, few, many or name a class of expanded clone.

size	D	V	J	length	DNA	CDR3
few	-	TRBV12-2	TRBJ2-2	14	TGTGCAAGTCGCTTACGACAGGGGCTCCGGGAGCTGTTTTTT	CASRLRQGLRELFF
few	TRBD2	TRBV11-2	TRBJ2-2	15	TGTGCCAGCAGCTCTCTAGCGGTGAACACCGGGGAGCTGTTTTTT	CASSSLAVNTGELFF
few	-	TRBV4-1	TRBJ2-5	13	TGCGCCAGCAGCCGCGCTGAGAGGGAGACCCAGTACTTC	CASSRAERETQYF
-	TRBD1	TRBV7-8	TRBJ1-1	15	TGTGCCAGCAGCTACTCCAGGACAGGCACCCCTGAAGCTTTCTTT	CASSYSRTGTPEAFF
-	TRBD2	TRBV28	TRBJ2-7	14	TGTGCCAGCAGTACTAGCGGGAGGAGCTACGAGCAGTACTTC	CASSTSGRSYEQYF
-	-	TRBV12-2	TRBJ2-7	13	TGTGCAAGTCGCTTTTTCTGGCCCTACGAGCAGTACTTC	CASRFFWPYEQYF
many	-	TRBV18	TRBJ1-4	14	TGTGCCAGCTCACGAATGGGAACTAATGAAAAACTGTTTTTT	CASSRMGTNEKLFF
few	-	TRBV10-2	TRBJ2-7	12	TGCGCCACCAGGGACGGGCTCTACGAGCAGTACTTC	CATRDGLYEQYF
-	TRBD1	TRBV6-7	TRBJ1-2	16	TGTGCCAGCACCCCCCGGGACAGGGGGCAAGGGTATGGCTACACCTTC	CASTPRDRGQGYGYTF
-	-	TRBV28	TRBJ2-7	15	TGTGCCAGCGGCGTTCGTACGGGAGTACCATACGAGCAGTACTTC	CASGVRTGVPYEQYF
few	-	TRBV7-2	TRBJ2-5	13	TGTGCCAGCATGCGGGACCGAGAAGAGACCCAGTACTTC	CASMRDREETQYF
few	-	TRBV6-6	TRBJ2-3	13	TGTGCCAGCAGTGCAACGGGCGCAGATACGCAGTATTTT	CASSATGADTQYF
-	TRBD1	TRBV28	TRBJ1-5	15	TGTGCCAGCAGTTTACCAGGACAGGCCCATCAGCCCCAGCATTTT	CASSLPGQAHQPQHF
many	-	TRBV5-1	TRBJ2-1	13	TGCGCCAGCAGTGAAACCCGTTTTAGTGAGCAGTTCTTC	CASSETRFSEQFF
-	-	TRBV7-3	TRBJ1-5	17	TGTGCCAGCAGCCAGGGCCTTAATACCTATAGCAATCAGCCCCAGCATTTT	CASSQGLNTYSNQPQHF
-	-	TRBV5-1	TRBJ1-5	14	TGCGCCAGCAGCATCGGGACGGCGGGGCAGCCCCAGCATTTT	CASSIGTAGQPQHF
many	-	TRBV29-1	TRBJ2-7	11	TGCAGCGTTGCGTCGGGGTCCGAGCAGTACTTC	CSVASGSEQYF
few	-	TRBV6-5	TRBJ1-5	15	TGTGCCAGCAGTTACTCTAACATGAGGCGATGGGCCCAGCATTTT	CASSYSNMRRWAQHF
few	TRBD1	TRBV2	TRBJ1-5	16	TGTGCCAGCAGTGAAGGACGGGGACAGGGCCGCAGGCCCCAGCATTTT	CASSEGRGQGRRPQHF
-	-	TRBV18	TRBJ1-5	15	TGTGCCAGCTCACCACCGTCCTTGTCGGGGCAGCCCCAGCATTTT	CASSPPSLSGQPQHF
few	-	TRBV19	TRBJ1-1	15	TGTGCCAGTAGTTCCCGGGCGCATCTGAACACTGAAGCTTTCTTT	CASSSRAHLNTEAFF
many	TRBD2	TRBV10-3	TRBJ2-5	13	TGTGCCATCAGGGCGGGAGGACTAGAGACCCAGTACTTC	CAIRAGGLETQYF
few	-	TRBV7-9	TRBJ1-2	12	TGTGCCAGCAGACGGAGTTTCTATGGCTACACCTTC	CASRRSFYGYTF
-	-	TRBV7-8	TRBJ2-1	15	TGTGCCAGCAGCGAAACAGGGGGGGCCTACAATGAGCAGTTCTTC	CASSETGGAYNEQFF
few	-	TRBV25-1	TRBJ2-2	13	TGTGCCAGCAGTGAACAAGGGGCCGGGGAGCTGTTTTTT	CASSEQGAGELFF
few	-	TRBV7-2	TRBJ1-1	14	TGTGCCAGCAGCGTGTCCCGGGACGACACTGAAGCTTTCTTT	CASSVSRDDTEAFF
many	TRBD1	TRBV5-1	TRBJ2-4	14	TGCGCCAGCAGCATCGGACAGGGCGGAAACATTCAGTACTTC	CASSIGQGGNIQYF
-	-	TRBV4-3	TRBJ2-5	14	TGCGCCAGCAGCCAAGATTTGGGACAAGAGACCCAGTACTTC	CASSQDLGQETQYF
many	TRBD2	TRBV7-2	TRBJ2-3	18	TGTGCCAGCAGCTTAGGATTTAGGGGACTAGCGGGAACAGATACGCAGTATTTT	CASSLGFRGLAGTDTQYF
few	TRBD2	TRBV7-2	TRBJ2-1	13	TGTGCCAGCAGCTCAGCTGGACTAGCGGAGCAGTTCTTC	CASSSAGLAEQFF
few	-	TRBV6-6	TRBJ1-1	13	TGTGCCAGCACCCTCTATATTAACACTGAAGCTTTCTTT	CASTLYINTEAFF
-	-	TRBV7-6	TRBJ2-5	15	TGTGCCAGCAGCTTAGGAGGTTCAGCTGCGATGACCCAGTACTTC	CASSLGGSAAMTQYF
-	TRBD2	TRBV28	TRBJ2-1	15	TGTGCCAGCAGTCGCGGGGCTAGTGGGGGGGATGAGCAGTTCTTC	CASSRGASGGDEQFF
-	-	TRBV28	TRBJ1-1	14	TGTGCCACCAGGTTGCCCCTGATGGTCACTGAAGCTTTCTTT	CATRLPLMVTEAFF
-	-	TRBV19	TRBJ1-5	13	TGTGCCAGTACAATTGGGGGACATCAGCCCCAGCATTTT	CASTIGGHQPQHF
few	-	TRBV7-9	TRBJ2-1	15	TGTGCCAGCAGCCAAGCGTCTTCCTTTTACAATGAGCAGTTCTTC	CASSQASSFYNEQFF
few	-	TRBV27	TRBJ2-6	14	TGTGCCAGCAGTTTATCTTCTGGGGCCAACGTCCTGACTTTC	CASSLSSGANVLTF
few	-	TRBV7-2	TRBJ2-1	12	TGTGCCAGCAGCCGGGACGGTTCGGTTCAGTTCTTC	CASSRDGSVQFF
-	-	TRBV28	TRBJ1-4	14	TGTGCCAGCAGTTATCCGAGCGGCGGTGAAAAACTGTTTTTT	CASSYPSGGEKLFF
many	-	TRBV2	TRBJ1-4	12	TGTGCCAGCAAACAGGACCGGGAAAAACTGTTTTTT	CASKQDREKLFF
-	-	TRBV29-1	TRBJ2-5	12	TGCAGCACCCGGACCGGGGAAGAGACCCAGTACTTC	CSTRTGEETQYF
many	-	TRBV14	TRBJ2-2	16	TGTGCCAGCAGCCAATGGAACAGGGTGTCTACCGGGGAGCTGTTTTTT	CASSQWNRVSTGELFF
few	TRBD2	TRBV2	TRBJ2-4	19	TGTGCCAGCAGTGCCTTCTTCGGACTAGCGAGAGACGTCGAAAACATTCAGTACTTC	CASSAFFGLARDVENIQYF
few	TRBD2	TRBV18	TRBJ2-1	16	TGTGCCAGCTCACCGACTAGCCTTTTTCTACACAATGAGCAGTTCTTC	CASSPTSLFLHNEQFF
few	TRBD2	TRBV6-5	TRBJ2-1	15	TGTGCCAGCAGTTACCAAGCGGGAATAACCAATGAGCAGTTCTTC	CASSYQAGITNEQFF
few	TRBD2	TRBV5-4	TRBJ2-1	16	TGTGCCAGCAGTCGTGGGGTTACTAGCGGGAGCTATGAGCAGTTCTTC	CASSRGVTSGSYEQFF
few	-	TRBV7-2	TRBJ1-1	12	TGTGCCAGCAGCCTTCGGGGGGTTGAAGCTTTCTTT	CASSLRGVEAFF
-	TRBD1	TRBV13	TRBJ2-1	16	TGTGCCAGCTCTACGTCGGGGACAGGGGCCTACAATGAGCAGTTCTTC	CASSTSGTGAYNEQFF
few	TRBD1	TRBV7-9	TRBJ1-1	13	TGTGCCAGCAGCTTATCTCGACAGGGTGAAGCTTTCTTT	CASSLSRQGEAFF
-	TRBD2	TRBV28	TRBJ2-1	17	TGTGCCAGCAGTCCCACTTTAGCGGGGCCGGTGTACAATGAGCAGTTCTTC	CASSPTLAGPVYNEQFF
-	-	TRBV15	TRBJ2-5	17	TGTGCCACCAGCAGAGAACCGGGGATTTCCAACCAAGAGACCCAGTACTTC	CATSREPGISNQETQYF
-	-	TRBV5-1	TRBJ1-1	13	TGCGCCAGCAGCTTGGGAAGGATCACTGAAGCTTTCTTT	CASSLGRITEAFF
-	-	TRBV19	TRBJ2-1	12	TGTGCCAGTAGTATGACTATGGGAGAGCAGTTCTTC	CASSMTMGEQFF